These T cell receptor beta chains were read from a single sample in a study of OX40 agonist ivuxolimab in advanced cancers. Generated by immunoSEQ multiplex PCR, the TCRdb table keeps only in-frame clones and is missing some. The table includes approximately 75,000 clones, around 85% detected once. Sequenced here: CD4+ or CD8+ T cells sorted from blood, sampled in a trial of the OX40 agonist ivuxolimab. These receptors were taken from an adult with an advanced solid tumor such as melanoma, head and neck, liver or kidney cancer. The CDR3 runs from the conserved cysteine through the conserved F or W. Each record gives: J gene, V gene, CDR3 length, D gene, clone size, CDR3 protein, CDR3 DNA. The D gene is left open where the match is weak. Size values are once, few and many counts, or a class for expanded clones, and some rows have none.

>TRBJ2-1|TRBV5-1|17|TRBD1|-
CASSLGLRGGGFDEQFF
TGCGCCAGCAGCTTGGGGTTAAGAGGGGGCGGTTTCGATGAGCAGTTCTTC
>TRBJ1-4|TRBV7-6|15|-|-
CASSLGGVENEKLFF
TGTGCCAGCAGCTTAGGAGGGGTAGAAAATGAAAAACTGTTTTTT
>TRBJ2-7|TRBV7-8|13|-|-
CASSGSPRGEQYF
TGTGCCAGCAGCGGATCTCCTCGAGGCGAGCAGTACTTC
>TRBJ2-1|TRBV7-9|18|TRBD2|-
CASSLGAVPSGRNLEQFF
TGTGCCAGCAGCTTAGGGGCAGTACCTAGCGGGAGAAATCTTGAGCAGTTCTTC
>TRBJ2-7|TRBV5-4|15|TRBD2|-
CASSARRGGGYEQYF
TGTGCCAGCAGCGCTCGGCGGGGGGGAGGATACGAGCAGTACTTC
>TRBJ1-1|TRBV18|14|-|few
CASSGRAEATEAFF
TGTGCCAGCTCAGGGAGGGCGGAGGCCACTGAAGCTTTCTTT
>TRBJ1-1|TRBV5-1|14|-|-
CASSLQGTNTEAFF
TGCGCCAGCAGCTTACAGGGTACCAACACTGAAGCTTTCTTT
>TRBJ2-5|TRBV11-2|16|-|-
CASSLDGGGVWETQYF
TGTGCCAGCAGCTTAGATGGCGGAGGAGTCTGGGAGACCCAGTACTTC
>TRBJ2-2|TRBV27|16|TRBD1|once
CASSLSDRGHTGELFF
TGTGCCAGCAGTTTATCGGACAGGGGGCACACCGGGGAGCTGTTTTTT
>TRBJ1-1|TRBV29-1|11|-|-
CSVEWNTEAFF
TGCAGCGTTGAGTGGAACACTGAAGCTTTCTTT
>TRBJ2-1|TRBV7-9|12|-|-
CASSLEVGGRFF
TGTGCCAGCAGCTTAGAGGTGGGGGGGCGGTTCTTC
>TRBJ2-5|TRBV9|14|-|once
CASSVEGWGETQYF
TGTGCCAGCAGCGTAGAAGGGTGGGGAGAGACCCAGTACTTC
>TRBJ2-5|TRBV4-3|13|-|-
CASSQDRGVTQYF
TGCGCCAGCAGCCAAGACAGGGGGGTGACCCAGTACTTC
>TRBJ2-7|TRBV14|12|-|-
CASSKAHYEQYF
TGTGCCAGCAGCAAGGCCCACTACGAGCAGTACTTC
>TRBJ2-5|TRBV7-3|15|TRBD2|-
CASSLNTGGRETQYF
TGTGCCAGCAGCTTAAATACGGGGGGGCGCGAGACCCAGTACTTC
>TRBJ1-1|TRBV19|15|-|-
CASSAGLALNTEAFF
TGTGCCAGTAGTGCAGGACTCGCTCTGAACACTGAAGCTTTCTTT
>TRBJ2-3|TRBV5-1|17|TRBD2|-
CASSLDPGLAGTDTQYF
TGCGCCAGCAGCTTGGACCCGGGACTAGCGGGCACAGATACGCAGTATTTT
>TRBJ1-2|TRBV2|13|-|few
CATQEGGNYGYTF
TGTGCCACTCAGGAGGGGGGTAACTATGGCTACACCTTC
>TRBJ1-3|TRBV5-1|15|-|-
CASSAKEGSGNTIYF
TGCGCCAGCAGCGCAAAGGAAGGGAGTGGAAACACCATATATTTT
>TRBJ1-3|TRBV7-2|16|-|-
CASSRGGTSSGNTIYF
TGTGCCAGCAGTCGCGGGGGGACCTCCTCTGGAAACACCATATATTTT
>TRBJ1-1|TRBV18|13|-|-
CATQAGMNTEAFF
TGTGCCACGCAGGCAGGGATGAACACTGAAGCTTTCTTT
>TRBJ2-2|TRBV19|14|-|-
CASSRDGNTGELFF
TGTGCCAGTAGTCGTGACGGGAACACCGGGGAGCTGTTTTTT
>TRBJ2-7|TRBV5-6|13|TRBD1|-
CASHRGALLEQYF
TGTGCCAGCCACAGGGGCGCGCTTCTAGAGCAGTACTTC
>TRBJ1-2|TRBV5-5|14|-|-
CASSPRLRVYGYTF
TGTGCCAGCAGCCCCCGACTCAGGGTCTATGGCTACACCTTC
>TRBJ2-1|TRBV27|15|-|-
CASSLGLPTYNEQFF
TGTGCCAGCAGCTTAGGACTACCCACCTACAATGAGCAGTTCTTC
>TRBJ2-2|TRBV5-1|14|-|-
CASSLTGSTGELFF
TGCGCCAGCAGCTTGACAGGATCAACCGGGGAGCTGTTTTTT
>TRBJ1-4|TRBV5-4|15|-|-
CASSLDSSTNEKLFF
TGTGCCAGCAGCTTGGACTCTTCAACTAATGAAAAACTGTTTTTT
>TRBJ1-5|TRBV5-1|16|TRBD1|few
CASSLEGGASNQPQHF
TGCGCCAGCAGCTTGGAAGGGGGCGCAAGCAATCAGCCCCAGCATTTT
>TRBJ2-1|TRBV4-1|15|-|-
CASSQDPAGYNEQFF
TGCGCCAGCAGCCAAGATCCGGCGGGATACAATGAGCAGTTCTTC
>TRBJ1-2|TRBV7-9|13|-|-
CASSLDSGDGYTF
TGTGCCAGCAGCTTAGATTCCGGGGATGGCTACACCTTC
>TRBJ2-2|TRBV10-3|18|TRBD2|-
CAISEPSGLAVNTGELFF
TGTGCCATCAGTGAGCCCTCCGGACTAGCGGTGAACACCGGGGAGCTGTTTTTT
>TRBJ1-5|TRBV28|13|-|-
CASRAMSNQPQHF
TGTGCCAGCAGAGCGATGAGCAATCAGCCCCAGCATTTT
>TRBJ2-2|TRBV6-5|15|TRBD2|-
CASSLGLAVTGELFF
TGTGCCAGCAGCCTAGGACTAGCGGTGACCGGGGAGCTGTTTTTT
>TRBJ2-7|TRBV27|13|-|-
CASGASARLQQYF
TGTGCCAGCGGCGCTAGCGCCCGACTGCAGCAGTACTTC
>TRBJ1-3|TRBV5-4|15|TRBD1|-
CASSIDRGPGNTIYF
TGTGCCAGCAGCATCGACAGGGGGCCTGGAAACACCATATATTTT
>TRBJ2-7|TRBV5-1|15|-|once
CASSLGTGPAYEQYF
TGCGCCAGCAGCTTAGGAACAGGGCCGGCCTACGAGCAGTACTTC
>TRBJ1-2|TRBV4-3|15|-|-
CASSQVGAPYYGYTF
TGCGCCAGCAGCCAAGTCGGGGCCCCCTACTATGGCTACACCTTC
>TRBJ1-2|TRBV14|15|TRBD1|-
CASSLRDSTNYGYTF
TGTGCCAGCAGTCTACGGGACAGCACTAACTATGGCTACACCTTC
>TRBJ2-1|TRBV6-1|13|-|-
CASNAGHNNEQFF
TGTGCCAGCAATGCCGGACATAACAATGAGCAGTTCTTC
>TRBJ1-5|TRBV4-2|16|-|-
CASSQDHGVSNQPQHF
TGTGCCAGCAGCCAAGATCACGGGGTAAGCAATCAGCCCCAGCATTTT
>TRBJ2-7|TRBV7-9|10|-|-
CAGIEYEQYF
TGTGCCGGCATAGAGTACGAGCAGTACTTC
>TRBJ2-7|TRBV7-2|15|-|-
CASSLLFGSSYEQYF
TGTGCCAGCAGCTTACTGTTCGGGAGCTCCTACGAGCAGTACTTC
>TRBJ1-1|TRBV19|17|TRBD1|-
CASRTLPGGQMNTEAFF
TGTGCCAGTAGAACACTTCCAGGGGGTCAGATGAACACTGAAGCTTTCTTT
>TRBJ2-1|TRBV7-2|15|TRBD1|-
CASSRAGGSYNEQFF
TGTGCCAGCAGCCGAGCAGGGGGCTCCTACAATGAGCAGTTCTTC
>TRBJ2-1|TRBV6-4|14|-|-
CASSPLLGAHEQFF
TGTGCCAGCAGTCCCCTCCTAGGGGCCCATGAGCAGTTCTTC
>TRBJ2-1|TRBV6-6|13|-|-
CASSYDRYNEQFF
TGTGCCAGCAGTTACGACAGATACAATGAGCAGTTCTTC
>TRBJ2-1|TRBV9|15|-|-
CASSRTASSYNEQFF
TGTGCCAGCAGCAGGACAGCGAGCTCCTACAATGAGCAGTTCTTC
>TRBJ2-7|TRBV7-2|13|-|-
CASRQQGADEQYF
TGTGCCAGCAGACAACAGGGTGCGGACGAGCAGTACTTC
>TRBJ1-1|TRBV6-1|16|-|-
CASSEVLARRNTEAFF
TGTGCCAGCAGTGAAGTCCTGGCCAGGCGGAACACTGAAGCTTTCTTT
>TRBJ2-1|TRBV5-1|12|TRBD2|-
CASSLAREGQFF
TGCGCCAGCAGCTTGGCCAGGGAGGGGCAGTTCTTC
>TRBJ1-6|TRBV14|14|-|-
CASSPLLVGKPLHF
TGTGCCAGCAGCCCACTACTGGTGGGCAAACCCCTCCACTTT
>TRBJ2-1|TRBV7-2|15|TRBD2|-
CASSTGLAGVNEQFF
TGTGCCAGCAGCACGGGACTAGCGGGAGTTAATGAGCAGTTCTTC
>TRBJ2-7|TRBV6-5|15|TRBD2|-
CASSYQASGPYEQYF
TGTGCCAGCAGTTACCAGGCTAGCGGGCCCTACGAGCAGTACTTC
>TRBJ2-6|TRBV27|18|-|-
CASSLSGLMHSGANVLTF
TGTGCCAGCAGTTTATCCGGCCTCATGCACTCTGGGGCCAACGTCCTGACTTTC
>TRBJ2-7|TRBV4-2|16|-|-
CASSQEGEGAPYEQYF
TGTGCCAGCAGCCAAGAGGGGGAGGGGGCTCCCTACGAGCAGTACTTC
>TRBJ2-1|TRBV4-3|16|TRBD2|once
CASSQDTRAGGNEQFF
TGCGCCAGCAGCCAAGATACAAGGGCGGGGGGAAATGAGCAGTTCTTC